The present TCR beta chain was sequenced within a study of graft-versus-host responses after intestinal transplantation. The study's findings and limits: Early declines in HvG clones that occurred post-transplant were associated with peak circulating GvH clone levels.

CDR1 LNHNV and CDR2 YYDKDF come from the germline V gene (reference sequence). The CDR3 extends over 16 amino acids. J gave up 2 bases and V 5 bases, and 6 bases lay outside the gene matches. Comment on this clone: Antigen unknown.

Generated by immunoSEQ multiplex PCR, the TCRdb table keeps only in-frame clones and is missing some. The data hold around 40,000 clones, with 94% observed a single time. This TCR came from a human donor who was the organ donor for an intestinal transplant. The source was unstimulated CD4+ T cells sorted from spleen or lymph node cells, collected before transplant. This chain connects TRBV15 to TRBJ2-1; TRBD2 aligns across 10 bases. The CDR3 reads CATSSLAGKTYNEQFF. For the CDR3, the DNA is TGTGCCACCAGCTCACTAGCGGGGAAAACCTACAATGAGCAGTTCTTC.